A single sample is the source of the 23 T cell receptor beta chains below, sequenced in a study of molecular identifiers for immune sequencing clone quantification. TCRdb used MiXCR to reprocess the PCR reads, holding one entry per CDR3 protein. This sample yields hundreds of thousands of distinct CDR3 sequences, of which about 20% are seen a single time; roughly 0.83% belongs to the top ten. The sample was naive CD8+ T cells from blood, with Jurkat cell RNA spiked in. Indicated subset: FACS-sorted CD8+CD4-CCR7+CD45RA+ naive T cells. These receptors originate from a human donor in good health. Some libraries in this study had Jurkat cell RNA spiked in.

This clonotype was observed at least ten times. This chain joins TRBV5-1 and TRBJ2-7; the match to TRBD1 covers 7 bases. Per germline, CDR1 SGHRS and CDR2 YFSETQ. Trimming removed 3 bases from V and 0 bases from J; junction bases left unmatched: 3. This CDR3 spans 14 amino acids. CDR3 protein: CASSSGTVSYEQYF. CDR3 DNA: TGCGCCAGCAGCTCCGGGACAGTCTCCTACGAGCAGTACTTC.

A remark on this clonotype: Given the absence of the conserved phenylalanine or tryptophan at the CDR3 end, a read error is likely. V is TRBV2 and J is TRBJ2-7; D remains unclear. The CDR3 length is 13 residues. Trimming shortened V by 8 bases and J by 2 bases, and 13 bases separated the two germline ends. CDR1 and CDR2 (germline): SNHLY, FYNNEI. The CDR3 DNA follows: TGTGCCAGCGGCCGAAAGGAGACCTACGAGCAGTACTCC. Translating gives CASGRKETYEQYS.

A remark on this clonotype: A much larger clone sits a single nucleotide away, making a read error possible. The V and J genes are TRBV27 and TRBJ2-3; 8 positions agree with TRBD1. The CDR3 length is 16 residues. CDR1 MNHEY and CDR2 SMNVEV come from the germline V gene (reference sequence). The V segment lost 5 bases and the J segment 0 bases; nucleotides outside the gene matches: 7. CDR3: CASSETGASSTDTQYF. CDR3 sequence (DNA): TGTGCCAGCAGTGAGACAGGGGCTTCTAGCACAGATACGCAGTATTTT.

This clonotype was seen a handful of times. CDR3 sequence reads: CASSLIQGAYGRWGQPQHF. CDR3 bases: TGTGCCAGCAGCTTAATCCAGGGAGCCTATGGCCGCTGGGGTCAGCCCCAGCATTTT. The J gene is TRBJ1-5, the V gene TRBV13, with D perhaps matching TRBD1 (5 bases). Trimming pared 2 bases from V and 6 bases from J, leaving 26 bases between. The CDR3 has 19 amino acids. In germline, CDR1 is PRHDT, CDR2 FYEKMQ (reference sequence).

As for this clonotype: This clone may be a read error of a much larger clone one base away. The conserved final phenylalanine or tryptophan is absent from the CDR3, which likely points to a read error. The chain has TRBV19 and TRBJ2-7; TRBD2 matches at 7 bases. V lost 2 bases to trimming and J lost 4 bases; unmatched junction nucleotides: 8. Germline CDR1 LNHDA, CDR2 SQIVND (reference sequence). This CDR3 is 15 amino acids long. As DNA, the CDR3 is TGTGCCAGTAGTATAAGCGGCGGGAGTGAATACGAGCAGTACTCC. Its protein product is CASSISGGSEYEQYS.

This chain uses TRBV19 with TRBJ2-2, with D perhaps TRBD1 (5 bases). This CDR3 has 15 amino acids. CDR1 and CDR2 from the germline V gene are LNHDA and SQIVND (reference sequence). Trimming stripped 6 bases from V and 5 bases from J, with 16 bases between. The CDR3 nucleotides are TGTGCCAGTAGGCCTGGGGCAGGGTTAACCGGGGAGCTGTTTTTT. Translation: CASRPGAGLTGELFF.

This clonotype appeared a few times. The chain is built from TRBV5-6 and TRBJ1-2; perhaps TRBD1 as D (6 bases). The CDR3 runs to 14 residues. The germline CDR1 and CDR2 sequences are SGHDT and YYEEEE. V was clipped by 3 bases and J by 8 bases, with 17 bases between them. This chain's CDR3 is CASSSAGQHPGYTF. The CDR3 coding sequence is TGTGCCAGCAGCTCGGCGGGACAACATCCAGGCTACACCTTC.

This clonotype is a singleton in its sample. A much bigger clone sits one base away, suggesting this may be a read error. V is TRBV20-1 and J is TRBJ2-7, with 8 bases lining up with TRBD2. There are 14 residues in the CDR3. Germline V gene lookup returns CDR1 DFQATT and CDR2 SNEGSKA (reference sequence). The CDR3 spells CSARDSGGIYEQCF. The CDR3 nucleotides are TGCAGTGCTAGAGATTCGGGGGGGATCTACGAGCAGTGCTTC.

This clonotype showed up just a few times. In DNA, the CDR3 is TGTGCCAGCAGCCAATATCGGACATTTAGCTCTGGGGCCAACGTCCTGACTTTC. It specifies CASSQYRTFSSGANVLTF. The rearrangement joins TRBV16 to TRBJ2-6, with D maybe TRBD1 (5 bases). V lost 1 base and J lost 0, with 13 bases in between. The CDR3 contains 18 residues. Germline lookup yields CDR1 KGHSY and CDR2 FQNENV. Full variable domain (rest looked up from reference TRBV16 and TRBJ2-6): GEEVAQTPKHLVRGEGQKAKLYCAPIKGHSYVFWYQQVLKNEFKFLISFQNENVFDETGMPKERFSAKCLPNSPCSLEIQATKLEDSAVYFCASSQYRTFSSGANVLTFGAGSRLTVL.

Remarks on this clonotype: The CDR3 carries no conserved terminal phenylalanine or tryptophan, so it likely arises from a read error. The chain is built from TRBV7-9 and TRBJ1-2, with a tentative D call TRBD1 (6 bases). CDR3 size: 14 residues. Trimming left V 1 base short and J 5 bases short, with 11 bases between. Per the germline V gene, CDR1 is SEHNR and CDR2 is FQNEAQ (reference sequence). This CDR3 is CASSLGTADYGYTL. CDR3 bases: TGTGCCAGCAGCTTAGGGACAGCCGATTATGGCTACACCCTC.

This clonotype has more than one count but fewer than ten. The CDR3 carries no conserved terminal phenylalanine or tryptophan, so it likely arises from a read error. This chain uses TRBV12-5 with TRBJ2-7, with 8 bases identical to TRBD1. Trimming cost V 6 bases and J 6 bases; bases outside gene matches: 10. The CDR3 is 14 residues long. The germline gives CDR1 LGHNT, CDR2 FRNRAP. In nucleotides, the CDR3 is TGTGCTAGTGGGGGACAGGACGGGCGTCGCGAGCAGTACTCC. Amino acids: CASGGQDGRREQYS.

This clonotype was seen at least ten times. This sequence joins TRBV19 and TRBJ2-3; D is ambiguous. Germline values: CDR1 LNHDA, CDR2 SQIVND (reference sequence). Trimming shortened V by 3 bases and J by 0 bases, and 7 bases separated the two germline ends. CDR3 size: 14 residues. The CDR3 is CASSMTRSTDTQYF. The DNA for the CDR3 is TGTGCCAGTAGTATGACCAGGAGCACAGATACGCAGTATTTT.

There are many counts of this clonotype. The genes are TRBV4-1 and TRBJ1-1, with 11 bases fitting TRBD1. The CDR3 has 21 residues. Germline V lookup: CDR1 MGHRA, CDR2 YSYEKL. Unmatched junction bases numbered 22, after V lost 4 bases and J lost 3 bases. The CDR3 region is CASSRRGSGQGALGMDTEAFF. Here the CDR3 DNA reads TGCGCCAGCAGCCGCAGGGGGTCCGGACAGGGGGCGCTGGGGATGGACACTGAAGCTTTCTTT.

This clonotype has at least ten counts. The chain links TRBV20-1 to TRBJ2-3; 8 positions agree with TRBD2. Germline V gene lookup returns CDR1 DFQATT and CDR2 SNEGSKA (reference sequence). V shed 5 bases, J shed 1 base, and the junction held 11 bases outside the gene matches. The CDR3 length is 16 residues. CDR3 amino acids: CSAQTQSGSGTDTQYF. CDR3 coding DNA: TGCAGTGCTCAAACTCAAAGCGGGAGTGGCACAGATACGCAGTATTTT.

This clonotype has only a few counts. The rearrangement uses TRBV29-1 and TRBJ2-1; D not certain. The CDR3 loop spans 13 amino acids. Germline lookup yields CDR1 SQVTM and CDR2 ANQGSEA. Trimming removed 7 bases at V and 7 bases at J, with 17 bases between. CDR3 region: CSAPRSGGNEQFF. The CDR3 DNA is TGCAGCGCACCGAGGTCGGGCGGAAATGAGCAGTTCTTC.

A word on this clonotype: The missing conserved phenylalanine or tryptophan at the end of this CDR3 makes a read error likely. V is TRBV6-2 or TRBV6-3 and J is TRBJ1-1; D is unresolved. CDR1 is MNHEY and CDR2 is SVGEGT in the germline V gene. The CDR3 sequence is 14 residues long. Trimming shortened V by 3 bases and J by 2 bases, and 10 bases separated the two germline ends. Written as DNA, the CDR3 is TGTGCCAGCAGTTATACCGGGATAAACACTGAAGCTTTCTTG. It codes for CASSYTGINTEAFL.

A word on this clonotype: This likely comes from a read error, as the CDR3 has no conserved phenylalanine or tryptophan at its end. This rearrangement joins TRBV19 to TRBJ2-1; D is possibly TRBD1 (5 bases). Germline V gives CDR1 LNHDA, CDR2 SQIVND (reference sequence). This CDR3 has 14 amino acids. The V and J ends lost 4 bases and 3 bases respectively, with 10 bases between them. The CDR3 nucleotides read TGTGCCAGTAGTACTAACAGGAACTACAATGAGCAGTTCTCC. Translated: CASSTNRNYNEQFS.

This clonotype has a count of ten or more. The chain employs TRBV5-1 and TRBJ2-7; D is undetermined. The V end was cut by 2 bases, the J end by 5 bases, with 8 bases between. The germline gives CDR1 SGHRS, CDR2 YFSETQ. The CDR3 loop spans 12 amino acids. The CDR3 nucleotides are TGCGCCAGCAGCTTTAACATGGACGAGCAGTACTTC. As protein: CASSFNMDEQYF.

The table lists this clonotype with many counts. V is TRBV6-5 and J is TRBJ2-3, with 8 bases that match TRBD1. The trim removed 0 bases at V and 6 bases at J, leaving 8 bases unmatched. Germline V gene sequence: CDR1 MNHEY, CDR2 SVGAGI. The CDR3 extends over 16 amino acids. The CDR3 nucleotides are TGTGCCAGCAGTTACTCGGACCACAGGGGGGAGGATACGCAGTATTTT. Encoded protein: CASSYSDHRGEDTQYF.

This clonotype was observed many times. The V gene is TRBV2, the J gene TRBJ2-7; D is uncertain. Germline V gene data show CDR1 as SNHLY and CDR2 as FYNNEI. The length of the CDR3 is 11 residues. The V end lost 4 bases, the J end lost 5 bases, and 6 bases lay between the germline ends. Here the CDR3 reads CASSGGNEQYF. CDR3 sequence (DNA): TGTGCCAGCAGTGGGGGTAACGAGCAGTACTTC.

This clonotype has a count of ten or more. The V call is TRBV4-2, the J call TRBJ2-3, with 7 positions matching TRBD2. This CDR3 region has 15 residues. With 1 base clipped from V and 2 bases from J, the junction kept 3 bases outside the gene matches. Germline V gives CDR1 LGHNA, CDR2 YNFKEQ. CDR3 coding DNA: TGTGCCAGCAGCCAAGTAACTAGCGTCACAGATACGCAGTATTTT. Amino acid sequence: CASSQVTSVTDTQYF.

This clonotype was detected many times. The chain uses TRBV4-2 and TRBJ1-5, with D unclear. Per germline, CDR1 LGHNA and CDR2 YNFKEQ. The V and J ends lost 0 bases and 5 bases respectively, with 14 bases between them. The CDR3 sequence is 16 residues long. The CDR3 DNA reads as TGTGCCAGCAGCCAAGATTTCAGGACCGACTATCAGCCCCAGCATTTT. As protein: CASSQDFRTDYQPQHF.

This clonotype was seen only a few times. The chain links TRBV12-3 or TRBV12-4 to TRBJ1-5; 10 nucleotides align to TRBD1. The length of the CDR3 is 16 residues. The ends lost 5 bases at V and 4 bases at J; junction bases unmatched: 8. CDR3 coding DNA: TGTGCCAGCAGTCCGCCGACAGGGGGCAGGAATCAGCCCCAGCATTTT. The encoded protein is CASSPPTGGRNQPQHF.